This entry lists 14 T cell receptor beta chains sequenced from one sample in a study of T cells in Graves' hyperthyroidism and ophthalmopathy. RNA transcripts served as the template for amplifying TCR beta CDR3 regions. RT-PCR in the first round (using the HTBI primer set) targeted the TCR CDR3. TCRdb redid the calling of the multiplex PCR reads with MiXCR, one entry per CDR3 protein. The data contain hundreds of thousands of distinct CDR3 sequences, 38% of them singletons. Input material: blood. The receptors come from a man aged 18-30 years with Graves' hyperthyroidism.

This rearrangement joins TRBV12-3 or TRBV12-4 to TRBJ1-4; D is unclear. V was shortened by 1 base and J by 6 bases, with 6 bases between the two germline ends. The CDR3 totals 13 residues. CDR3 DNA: TGTGCCAGCAGTTTAGTAGGGTATGAAAAACTGTTTTTT. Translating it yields CASSLVGYEKLFF.

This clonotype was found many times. The CDR3 DNA reads as TGTGCCAGCAGTGACGGGGGAAGGGGTGGCTACACCTTC. Its protein product is CASSDGGRGGYTF. The chain combines TRBV2 with TRBJ1-2; weak D call: TRBD1 (5 bases). With 3 bases removed from V and 7 bases from J, the gap between germline ends came to 12 bases. This CDR3 is built from 13 residues. CDR1 and CDR2 (germline): SNHLY, FYNNEI.

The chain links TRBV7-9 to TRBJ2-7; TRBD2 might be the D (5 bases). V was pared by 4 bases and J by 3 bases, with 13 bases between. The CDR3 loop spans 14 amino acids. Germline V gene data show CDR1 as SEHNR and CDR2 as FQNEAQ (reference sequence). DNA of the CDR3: TGTGCCAGCAGCTCGGACGGGGATTACTACGAGCAGTACTTC. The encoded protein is CASSSDGDYYEQYF.

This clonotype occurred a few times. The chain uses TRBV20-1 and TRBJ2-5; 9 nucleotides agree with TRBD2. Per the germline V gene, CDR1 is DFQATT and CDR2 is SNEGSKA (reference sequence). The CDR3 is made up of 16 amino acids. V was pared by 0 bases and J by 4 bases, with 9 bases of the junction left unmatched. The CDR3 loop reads CSAREEREAPRETQYF. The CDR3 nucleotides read TGCAGTGCTAGAGAAGAGCGGGAGGCGCCCCGAGAGACCCAGTACTTC.

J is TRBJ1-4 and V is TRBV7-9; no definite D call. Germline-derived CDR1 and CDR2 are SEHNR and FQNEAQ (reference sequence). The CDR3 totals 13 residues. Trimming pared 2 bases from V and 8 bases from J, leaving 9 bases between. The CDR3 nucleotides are TGTGCCAGCAGCTTATACGGGATGGAAAAACTGTTTTTT. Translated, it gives CASSLYGMEKLFF.

As DNA, the CDR3 is TGTGCCACCGTCTGGGAGTCGATGGATTCACCCCTCCACTTT. Amino acids: CATVWESMDSPLHF. The V call is TRBV10-3, the J call TRBJ1-6; D gene ambiguous. Trimming removed 10 bases at V and 8 bases at J, with 18 bases between. CDR1 ENHRY and CDR2 SYGVKD come from the germline V gene. This CDR3 has 14 residues.

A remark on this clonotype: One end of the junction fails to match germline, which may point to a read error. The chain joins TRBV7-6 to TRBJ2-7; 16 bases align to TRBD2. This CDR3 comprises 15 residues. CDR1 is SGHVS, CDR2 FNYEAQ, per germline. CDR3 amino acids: CAGSPGLAGGYEQYF. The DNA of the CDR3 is TGTGCCGGCAGCCCGGGACTAGCGGGGGGGTACGAGCAGTACTTC.

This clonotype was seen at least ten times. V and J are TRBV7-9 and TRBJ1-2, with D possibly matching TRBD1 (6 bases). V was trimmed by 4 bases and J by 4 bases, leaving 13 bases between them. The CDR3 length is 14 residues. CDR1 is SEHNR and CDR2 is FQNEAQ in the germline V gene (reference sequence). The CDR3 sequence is CASSSLTQGYGYTF. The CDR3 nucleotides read TGTGCCAGCAGCTCCCTCACACAGGGCTATGGCTACACCTTC.

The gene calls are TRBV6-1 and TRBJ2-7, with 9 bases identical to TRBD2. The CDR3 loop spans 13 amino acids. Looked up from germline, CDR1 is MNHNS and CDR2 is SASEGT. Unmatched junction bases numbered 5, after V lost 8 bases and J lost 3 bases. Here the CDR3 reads CASERLADYEQYF. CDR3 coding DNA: TGTGCCAGCGAAAGACTAGCGGACTACGAGCAGTACTTC.

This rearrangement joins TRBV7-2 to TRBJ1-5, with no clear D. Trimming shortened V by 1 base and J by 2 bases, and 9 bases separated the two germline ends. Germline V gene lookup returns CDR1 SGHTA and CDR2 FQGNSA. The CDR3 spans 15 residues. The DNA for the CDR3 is TGTGCCAGCAGCTTAGGAGCGCTGGGCAATCAGCCCCAGCATTTT. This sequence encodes CASSLGALGNQPQHF.

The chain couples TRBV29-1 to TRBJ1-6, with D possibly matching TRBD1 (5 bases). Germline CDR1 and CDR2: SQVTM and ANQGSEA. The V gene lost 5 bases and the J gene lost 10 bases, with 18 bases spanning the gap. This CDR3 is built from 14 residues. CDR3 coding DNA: TGCAGCGTTCGGGGGTCCAGCGGCAACTCACCCCTCCACTTT. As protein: CSVRGSSGNSPLHF.

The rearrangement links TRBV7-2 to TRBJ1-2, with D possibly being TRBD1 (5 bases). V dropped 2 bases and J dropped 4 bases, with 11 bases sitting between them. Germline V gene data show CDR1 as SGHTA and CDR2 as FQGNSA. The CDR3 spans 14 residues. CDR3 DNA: TGTGCCAGCAGCTTACAGGGATGGAGCTATGGCTACACCTTC. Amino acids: CASSLQGWSYGYTF. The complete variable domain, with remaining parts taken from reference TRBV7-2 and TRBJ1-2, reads GAGVSQSPSNKVTEKGKDVELRCDPISGHTALYWYRQSLGQGLEFLIYFQGNSAPDKSGLPSDRFSAERTGGSVSTLTIQRTQQEDSAVYLCASSLQGWSYGYTFGSGTRLTVV.

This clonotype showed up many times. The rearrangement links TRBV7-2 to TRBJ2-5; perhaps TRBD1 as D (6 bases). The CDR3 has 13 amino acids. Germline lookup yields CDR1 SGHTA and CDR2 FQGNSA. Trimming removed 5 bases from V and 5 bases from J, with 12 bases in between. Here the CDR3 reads CASSARRGETQYF. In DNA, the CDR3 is TGTGCCAGCAGCGCAAGAAGGGGGGAGACCCAGTACTTC.

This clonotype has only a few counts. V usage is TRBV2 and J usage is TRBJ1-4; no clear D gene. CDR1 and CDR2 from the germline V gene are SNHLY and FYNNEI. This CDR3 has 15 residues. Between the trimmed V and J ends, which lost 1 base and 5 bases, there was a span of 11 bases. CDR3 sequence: CASSEEEVPNEKLFF. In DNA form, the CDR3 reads TGTGCCAGCAGTGAAGAAGAGGTCCCGAATGAAAAACTGTTTTTT.